The source of this T cell receptor (beta chain) is a study of graft-versus-host responses after intestinal transplantation. This clone was recorded once. The assay was immunoSEQ multiplex PCR, and TCRdb's table has in-frame clones only and misses some. The sample contains under 30,000 clones, around 94% of which appear only once. The CDR3 covers 15 residues. Looked up from germline, CDR1 is KGHSH and CDR2 is LQKENI. Trimming removed 3 bases at V and 4 bases at J, with 15 bases between. Sequencing used PBMCs, obtained 30 days after intestinal transplant. This sequence joins TRBV18 and TRBJ1-1; D remains unclear. The sequence came from a human patient who received an intestinal transplant, so some T cells may come from the graft donor. CDR3 protein: CASSPYKPEGTEAFF. For the CDR3, the DNA is TGTGCCAGCTCACCGTACAAACCCGAGGGCACTGAAGCTTTCTTT.